This T cell receptor (beta chain) is from a study of blood T cells in healthy people across ages. Russia was home to the donors, healthy Caucasian individuals aged about 6 to 90. Through a sample-barcoded 5' primer and a J-beta primer mix, a second PCR was run for roughly 6 to 11 cycles. MiXCR, run by TCRdb on the 5' RACE reads, gives a single entry per CDR3 protein. This sample yields approximately 1,700,000 distinct CDR3 sequences, of which roughly two fifths are seen a single time; 23% belongs to the top ten. Points from the study as a whole: There were more naive CD4+ cells and higher diversity in long-lived donors than in aged donors.

A note on this clonotype: Antigen: not known.

Between the trimmed V and J ends, which lost 5 bases and 5 bases, there was a span of 8 bases. The length of the CDR3 is 12 residues. Germline loops: CDR1 SGHRS, CDR2 YFSETQ. The chain combines TRBV5-1 with TRBJ2-1; D is ambiguous. This clonotype originated in a human donor in good health. The sequenced material came from blood. The CDR3, as DNA: TGCGCCAGCAGGGCCCAGAACAATGAGCAGTTCTTC. Translated: CASRAQNNEQFF.